This TCR beta chain was obtained from a study of blood T cell repertoires in COVID-19. Study as a whole: Sources were T cells, B-cell-depleted T cells, or PBMCs; the material itself was cDNA or gDNA.

Method: immunoSEQ multiplex PCR; TCRdb's copy keeps in-frame clones and lacks some. The sample records 96,000 or so clones, roughly four fifths being singletons. The CDR3 totals 12 residues. V was cut by 3 bases and J by 6 bases, with 9 bases left in between. Germline CDR1 DFQATT, CDR2 SNEGSKA (reference sequence). Recruited during active infection, patients (from Seattle) were subsequently followed longitudinally. The sequenced material came from peripheral blood. The source of this sequence is a man older than 75 with COVID-19, enrolled during active disease. The chain recombines TRBV20-1 with TRBJ1-5, with D perhaps matching TRBD1 (5 bases). The CDR3 is CSASRGSQPQHF. The CDR3 bases are TGCAGTGCTAGTAGGGGTAGTCAGCCCCAGCATTTT.